This T cell receptor beta chain was obtained from a study of cytomegalovirus exposure and HLA in healthy donors (dated by TCRdb to 2015 to 2018). In terms of the full investigation: According to an earlier analysis of 587 of the donors, about 179 million T cells yielded 100 million or so unique TCR beta sequences and around 280 Gb of sequence data. About 310 gigabases of sequencing data and approximately 80 million unique TCR sequences were included in an early release covering under 650 HLA-typed donors. Among the roughly 400 genotyped donors, 75% to 90% belonged to the genetic ancestry cluster associated with self-reported Caucasian donors. The study aimed to test whether cataloging public T cell receptors could reveal signatures of past pathogen exposure. Using immunosequencing, the study profiled T cell repertoires from about 650 subjects and related those repertoires to cytomegalovirus serostatus. A separate validation cohort of 100 to 150 different subjects was used in addition to the 666-subject first cohort. High-throughput TCR immunosequencing, statistical association of individual TCRs with disease status, and machine learning were combined to predict cytomegalovirus infection status. A later analysis re-analyzed previously published TCR beta repertoires from 660 or so donors and added high-resolution HLA genotyping to study TCR occurrence patterns. In the later analysis, no new phenotypic data were used to find candidate immune exposures; instead, reliance was placed on TCR beta sequences and their occurrence across donors. In an earlier analysis of a few hundred of the donors, high-throughput TCR beta sequencing was used to judge whether each TCR beta V gene segment behaved as functional or pseudogenic. Donor age, sex, ethnicity and CMV serostatus were collected together with the repertoire data. Genome-wide SNP genotypes for about 65% of the 666 donors were used in a later genetic analysis, which treated that subset as a discovery cohort. All discovery cohort repertoires had been generated using a single sequencing platform. Both class I and class II loci were covered by HLA typing, at four-digit resolution. Typing coverage varied by locus: roughly 620-640 donors for A, B, C, DRB1 and DQB1; approximately 560 for DQA1; over 600 for DPA1; under 490 for DPB1. A handful of DR-DQ haplotypes were handled as single units for association and clustering because linkage in the cohort was strong. On average, around 240,000 unique TCR beta nucleotide sequences were sequenced per donor among 398 genotyped donors of the cohort, with 15% to 20% of those sequences being non-productive.

There are 13 amino acids in the CDR3, from cysteine to phenylalanine inclusive. Only CDR3 DNA is held: 39 bases, read in frame from base 1. CDR1 and CDR2 (KGHSH, LQKENI) derive from the germline V gene. Cut back by 4 bases and 3 bases, the V and J ends lie 8 bases apart. Regarding this clone: There is no known antigen for this receptor. No per-base quality is available; no much larger clone lies one base away.

The cohort comprised around 700 healthy bone marrow donors. At the time of sampling, every cohort member was nominally healthy, though immune exposures that went unrecorded were likely present. The donor was CMV seropositive and belonged to the group of 250 to 300 seropositive cohort members. A peripheral blood sample was provided by each donor, and peripheral blood mononuclear cells were used for TCR beta sequencing. Genomic DNA was extracted from the blood cell samples with the Qiagen DNeasy Blood Extraction Kit. Summary of the overall study and its limitations: It was suggested by the authors that the approach could potentially be generalized to other disease states and immunological phenotypes. In a later genetic analysis, fewer N-insertions in productive TCRs were reported among donors in an Asian-associated ancestry cluster than the roughly 700-donor mean. At a false discovery rate of 0.05, a later analysis linked 15,000 to 20,000 TCR beta sequences to specific HLA alleles. When HLA alleles, especially DR and DQ, strongly co-occurred, TCR associations were difficult to assign to individual alleles. In a later genetic analysis, a missense DCLRE1C variant was associated with V-gene and J-gene trimming of TCR beta chains, and the association was replicated in an independent cohort. In a later analysis, TCR association rates were found to vary across HLA loci, with the most associated TCRs seen for DRB1 alleles and the fewest for HLA-C alleles. While some public TCRs were present in many individuals, most TCR sequences turned up only very rarely across donors. In a later analysis, HLA-associated TCR beta chains showed more clonal expansion and lower generation probabilities than non-associated chains that were equally common. Only TCR beta chains were sequenced in this cohort, and the absence of alpha or paired-chain data limited detectable features. Roughly 17 rarely observed V segments, including chromosome 9 orphons, were excluded from the earlier analysis of several hundred of the donors because counts were too low. Because HLA typing was unavailable for some donors at each locus, only the typed subset was used in association tests. Three of the identified cytomegalovirus-associated TCR beta chains were confirmed in vitro to be specific for cytomegalovirus antigens. A later analysis reported that several top co-occurrence clusters appeared linked to parvovirus B19, influenza, CMV and Epstein-Barr virus. The classifier was reported to diagnose cytomegalovirus status with high specificity and sensitivity in both the original cohort and the validation cohort. Linkage disequilibrium might explain the correlated functional status among segregating V segments, but an unknown experimental factor could not be excluded. In the study, 150 to 200 TCR beta chains were listed as associated with cytomegalovirus. A further reported finding was that TCR beta sequences accurately predicted the HLA-A and HLA-B alleles for most subjects in the first cohort. Sequencing depth was assumed to be roughly uniform across donors in the presence/absence analyses, though that assumption may not hold. CMV serostatus was the only immune exposure information available for the cohort. A cluster of highly shared sequence variants was judged likely to be a technical artifact of the sequencing pipeline. Most CMV-associated TCR beta chains appeared to be HLA-restricted in a later analysis, and the HLA associations seemed to be driven largely by CMV exposure. Because the 87-base-pair reads could not distinguish some IMGT-functional V segments, including TRBV6-2 and TRBV6-3, those segments were excluded. Broadly in line with IMGT annotations, most TCR beta V segments showed up in productive rearrangements about 87% or about 30% of the time in an earlier analysis of 450 to 600 of the donors.

Library preparation employed the immunoSEQ multiplex PCR assay. For the multiplex PCR, a mixture combining 60 forward primers for TCR Vbeta segments and 13 reverse primers for TCR Jbeta segments was used. Amplification of the CDR3 region of rearranged TCR beta genes was performed with a multiplex PCR assay on genomic DNA. The Illumina HiSeq System was used to sequence the amplified TCR beta libraries as 87-base-pair reads. Per the authors' processing: A later analysis tallied tens of millions of unique TCR beta chains across the 700 or so repertoires, and around 10 million of those chains were shared by two or more donors. Raw reads were error-corrected and collapsed into unique sequences by a nearest-neighbor algorithm in which closely related sequences were merged to remove PCR and sequencing errors. To assign V, D and J gene segments, CDR3 sequences were aligned to IMGT reference sequences. For a sequence to be retained, a match of at least six nucleotides to both a V gene segment and a J gene segment was required. Rearrangements were called productive when the CDR3 lacked stop codons and stayed in frame with V and J; all others were non-productive. Following IMGT convention, CDR3 was defined as the stretch from the second conserved V-encoded cysteine to the conserved J-encoded phenylalanine. The earlier analysis of 450 to 750 of the donors excluded any sequence lacking an unambiguous match to a single V gene segment. In an earlier analysis of around 590 of the donors, a V segment was called functional when productive rearrangements were above 56.7%, and segregating when the standard deviation between donors exceeded 5%. To diagnose cytomegalovirus status from the catalog of TCR beta chain sequences, a statistical classification framework was built. In a later analysis, V and J genes were assigned by comparing TCR nucleotide sequences against IMGT/GENE-DB human TR gene sequences. A later analysis assigned CDR3 sequences and most-parsimonious VDJ recombination scenarios with the TCRdist pipeline. In a later analysis, each TCR beta chain was defined by its CDR3 amino acid sequence together with its V-gene family, and reads lacking a unique V-gene family were excluded. As a way to deal with suspected cross-contamination and a sequencing artifact, a later analysis dropped 450 to 600 nucleotide sequences that were highly shared and had low generation probability. In a later analysis, a clonal expansion index for each public chain was calculated from normalized within-repertoire ranks of inferred template counts. In a later analysis, generation probabilities were computed using a VDJ recombination model fitted to out-of-frame rearrangements, and the results were checked against IGoR. In a later analysis, TCR-TCR, TCR-HLA and TCR-CMV co-occurrence was scored with hypergeometric tests, and a repertoire-size bias correction was applied to TCR pairs. False discovery rates were estimated in a later analysis by permuting HLA or CMV assignments 20 times. A later analysis grouped co-occurring TCRs with DBSCAN, adding TCRdist sequence similarity when clustering within HLA-allele-positive subsets. Repertoires with fewer than 30,000 or more than 120,000 public chains were left out of co-occurrence clustering, as were four to six repertoires with anomalous nucleotide sharing. TCRdb stores this immuneACCESS table with in-frame sequences only. Part of the clones is absent; in the studies checked, under half of the shortfall reflects unresolved V genes, and no reason is known for the rest. V and J calls plus clone size are reproduced from that table; the DNA served to infer D and trimming. This sample lists roughly 60,000 clones; around two thirds were detected once. The top ten hold 15% to 20% of the sample.

The receptor was isolated from a woman aged 60-70 years in good health and CMV-seropositive. The sequence is built from TRBV18 and TRBJ2-3, with the D gene not confidently named. Sequencing was done on a sample of PBMCs. In nucleotide form, the sequence is TGTGCCAGCTCACACCCTAATACAGATACGCAGTATTTT. Translated, this is CASSHPNTDTQYF.